This TCR beta chain was sequenced during a study of cytomegalovirus exposure and HLA in healthy donors. Vbeta (60) and Jbeta (13) primers were used in the PCR. Produced via immunoSEQ multiplex PCR; TCRdb's table is partial and in-frame only. The sample holds about 140,000 clones, 80% seen once. The V end lost 1 base, the J end lost 0 bases, and 20 bases lay between the germline ends. The CDR3 has 19 amino acids. Germline CDR1 and CDR2: SGHNT and YENEEA. Sequencing was performed on PBMCs. The genes are TRBV11-3 and TRBJ2-3; the D gene is possibly TRBD2 (6 bases). The receptor's source is a young man in good health and CMV-seronegative. The CDR3 DNA reads TGTGCCAGCAGCTTAGGGGCGGCCTGGGAGGCACCTAGCACAGATACGCAGTATTTT. The encoded protein is CASSLGAAWEAPSTDTQYF. Filled out from reference TRBV11-3 and TRBJ2-3, the complete variable domain reads EAGVVQSPRYKIIEKKQPVAFWCNPISGHNTLYWYLQNLGQGPELLIRYENEEAVDDSQLPKDRFSAERLKGVDSTLKIQPAELGDSAVYLCASSLGAAWEAPSTDTQYFGPGTRLTVL.